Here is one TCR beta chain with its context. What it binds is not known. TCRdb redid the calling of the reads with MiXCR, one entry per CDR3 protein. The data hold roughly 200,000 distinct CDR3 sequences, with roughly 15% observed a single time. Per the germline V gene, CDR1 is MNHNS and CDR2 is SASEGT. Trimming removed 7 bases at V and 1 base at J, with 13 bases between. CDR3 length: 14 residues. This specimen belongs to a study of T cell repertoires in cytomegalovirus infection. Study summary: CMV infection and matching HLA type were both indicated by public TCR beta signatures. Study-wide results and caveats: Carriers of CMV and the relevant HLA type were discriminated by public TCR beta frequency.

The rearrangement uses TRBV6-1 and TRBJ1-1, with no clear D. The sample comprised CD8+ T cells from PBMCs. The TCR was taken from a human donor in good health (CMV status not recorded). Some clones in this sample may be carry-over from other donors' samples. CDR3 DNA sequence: TGTGCCAGCACTTTCGACTGGGAGAACACTGAAGCTTTCTTT. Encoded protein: CASTFDWENTEAFF.